The source of this TCR beta chain is a study of human T cells and chemical hapten exposure. About the study: After 6 days, upper back 0.01% DPC patch tests were scored. The cohort included alopecia areata under or over 50% scalp, totalis and universalis.

As to time point: pre-sensitization, week 0. Treatment defined: therapeutic diphenylcyclopropenone sensitization with weekly scalp DPC. At patch-test visits, sampling came before the patch test. The study used a library that attached unique molecular identifiers to individual cDNA molecules. TCRdb independently ran MiXCR on the RACE reads; one entry per CDR3 protein. The sample includes over 300,000 distinct CDR3 sequences, 5% to 6.5% seen only once; the top ten take roughly 2.6%. This clonotype was seen at least ten times. The CDR3 covers 15 residues. Trimming pared 3 bases from V and 3 bases from J, leaving 11 bases between. The germline V gene encodes CDR1 LGHDT and CDR2 YNNKEL (reference sequence).

This receptor was taken from a woman aged 45-65 years with alopecia areata. Some clones in this sample may be carry-over from other donors' samples. Sample: whole blood, taken in connection with sensitization to the hapten diphenylcyclopropenone (DPC). The chain is built from TRBV3-1 and TRBJ2-2, with D maybe TRBD2 (6 bases). CDR3 nucleotides: TGTGCCAGCAGCCATTGGGAGGAGGACACCGGGGAGCTGTTTTTT. Its protein product is CASSHWEEDTGELFF.